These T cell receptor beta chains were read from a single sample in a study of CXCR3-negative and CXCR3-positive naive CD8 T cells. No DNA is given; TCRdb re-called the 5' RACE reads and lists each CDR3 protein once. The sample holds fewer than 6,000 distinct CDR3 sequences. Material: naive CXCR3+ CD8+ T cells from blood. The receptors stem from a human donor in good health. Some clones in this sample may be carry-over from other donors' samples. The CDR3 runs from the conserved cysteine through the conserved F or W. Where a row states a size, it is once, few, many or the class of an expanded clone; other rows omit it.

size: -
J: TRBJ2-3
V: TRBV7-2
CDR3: CASSSGTSGPRGTDTQYF

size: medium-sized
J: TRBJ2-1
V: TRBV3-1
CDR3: CASSQGQVRTSGTNEQFF

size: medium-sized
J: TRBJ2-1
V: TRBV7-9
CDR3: CASSHPINEQFF

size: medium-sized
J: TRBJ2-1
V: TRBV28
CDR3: CASSFSWGSYNEQFF

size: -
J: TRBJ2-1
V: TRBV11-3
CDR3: CASSFNPVSGVFYNEQFF

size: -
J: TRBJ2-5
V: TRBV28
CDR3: CASSLIVSSGKIGETQYF

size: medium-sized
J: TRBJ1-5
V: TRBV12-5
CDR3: CASGLVGLGYQPQHF

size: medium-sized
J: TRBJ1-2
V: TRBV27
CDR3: CASSFRGLYGYTF

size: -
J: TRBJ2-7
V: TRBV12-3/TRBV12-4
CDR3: CASSLHYSYQQYF

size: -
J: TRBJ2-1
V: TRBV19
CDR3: CASSIGGNYNEQFF

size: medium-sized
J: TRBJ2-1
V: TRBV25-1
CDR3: CASSGSTSGRPGSYNEQFF

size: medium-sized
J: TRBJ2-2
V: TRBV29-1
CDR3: CSVVSGRGNTGELFF